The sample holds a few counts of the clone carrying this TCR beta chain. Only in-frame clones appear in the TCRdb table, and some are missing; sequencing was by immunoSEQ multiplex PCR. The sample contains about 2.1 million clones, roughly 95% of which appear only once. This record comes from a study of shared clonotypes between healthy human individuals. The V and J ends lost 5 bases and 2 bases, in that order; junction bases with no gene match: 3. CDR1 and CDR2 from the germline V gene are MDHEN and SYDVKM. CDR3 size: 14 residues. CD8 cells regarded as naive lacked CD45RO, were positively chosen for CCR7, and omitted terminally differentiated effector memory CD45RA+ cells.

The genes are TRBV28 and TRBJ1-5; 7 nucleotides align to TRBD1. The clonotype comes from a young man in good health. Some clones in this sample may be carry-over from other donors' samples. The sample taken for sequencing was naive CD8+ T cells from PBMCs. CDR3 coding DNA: TGTGCCAGCAGTCACGGGACAGGCAATCAGCCCCAGCATTTT. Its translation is CASSHGTGNQPQHF.